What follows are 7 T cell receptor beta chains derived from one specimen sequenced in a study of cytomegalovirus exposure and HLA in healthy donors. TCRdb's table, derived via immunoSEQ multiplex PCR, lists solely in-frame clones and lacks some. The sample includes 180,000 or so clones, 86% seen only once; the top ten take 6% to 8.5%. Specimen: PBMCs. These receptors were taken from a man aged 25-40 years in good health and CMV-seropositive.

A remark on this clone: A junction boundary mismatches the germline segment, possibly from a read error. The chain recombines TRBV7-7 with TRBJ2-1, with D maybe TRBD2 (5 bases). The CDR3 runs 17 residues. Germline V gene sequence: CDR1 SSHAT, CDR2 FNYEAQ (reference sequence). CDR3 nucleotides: TGTGCTAGCAGCGTCTTATCTCAGCGGAGCTCCTACAATGAGCAGTTCTTC. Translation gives CASSVLSQRSSYNEQFF. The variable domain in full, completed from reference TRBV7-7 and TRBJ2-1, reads GAGVSQSPRYKVTKRGQDVTLRCDPISSHATLYWYQQALGQGPEFLTYFNYEAQPDKSGLPSDRFSAERPEGSISTLTIQRTEQRDSAMYRCASSVLSQRSSYNEQFFGPGTRLTVL.

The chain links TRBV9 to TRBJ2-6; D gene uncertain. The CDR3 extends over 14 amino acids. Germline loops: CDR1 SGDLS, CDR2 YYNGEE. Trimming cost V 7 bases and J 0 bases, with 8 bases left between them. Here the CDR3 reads CASAVGSGANVLTF. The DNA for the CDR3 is TGTGCCAGCGCCGTGGGCTCTGGGGCCAACGTCCTGACTTTC. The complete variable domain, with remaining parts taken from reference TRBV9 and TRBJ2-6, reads DSGVTQTPKHLITATGQRVTLRCSPRSGDLSVYWYQQSLDQGLQFLIQYYNGEERAKGNILERFSAQQFPDLHSELNLSSLELGDSALYFCASAVGSGANVLTFGAGSRLTVL.

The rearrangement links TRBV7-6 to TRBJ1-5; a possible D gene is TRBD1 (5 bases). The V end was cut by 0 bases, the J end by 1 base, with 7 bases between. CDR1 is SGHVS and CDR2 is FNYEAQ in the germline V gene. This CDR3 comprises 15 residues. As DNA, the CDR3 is TGTGCCAGCAGCTTAGCTTGGGGGAGCAATCAGCCCCAGCATTTT. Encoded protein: CASSLAWGSNQPQHF.

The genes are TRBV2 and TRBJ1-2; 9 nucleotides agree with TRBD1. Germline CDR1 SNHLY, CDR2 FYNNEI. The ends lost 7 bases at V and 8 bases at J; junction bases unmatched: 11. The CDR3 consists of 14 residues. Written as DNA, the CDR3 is TGTGCCAGCACTTGGACAGGGGCCTTGGAGGGCTACACCTTC. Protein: CASTWTGALEGYTF. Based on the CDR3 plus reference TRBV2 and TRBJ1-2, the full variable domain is EPEVTQTPSHQVTQMGQEVILRCVPISNHLYFYWYRQILGQKVEFLVSFYNNEISEKSEIFDDQFSVERPDGSNFTLKIRSTKLEDSAMYFCASTWTGALEGYTFGSGTRLTVV.

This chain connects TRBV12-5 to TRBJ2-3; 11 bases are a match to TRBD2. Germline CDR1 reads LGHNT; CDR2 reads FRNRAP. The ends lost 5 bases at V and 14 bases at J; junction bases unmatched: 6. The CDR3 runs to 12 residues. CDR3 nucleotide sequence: TGTGCTAGTGGTGGACTAGCGGGTAGGCTGTATTTT. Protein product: CASGGLAGRLYF.

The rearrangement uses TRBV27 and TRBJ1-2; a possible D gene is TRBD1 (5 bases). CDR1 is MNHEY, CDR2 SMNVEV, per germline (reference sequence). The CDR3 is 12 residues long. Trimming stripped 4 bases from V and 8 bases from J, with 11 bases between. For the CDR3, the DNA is TGTGCCAGCAGTTCGGGAAGGGACGGCTACACCTTC. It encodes CASSSGRDGYTF.

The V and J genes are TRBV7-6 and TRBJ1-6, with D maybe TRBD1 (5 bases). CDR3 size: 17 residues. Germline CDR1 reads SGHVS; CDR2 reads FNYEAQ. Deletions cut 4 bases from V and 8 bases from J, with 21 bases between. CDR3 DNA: TGTGCCAGCAGCTCCCACGGGCCCTCTCTCAGGGATTCACCCCTCCACTTT. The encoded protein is CASSSHGPSLRDSPLHF.